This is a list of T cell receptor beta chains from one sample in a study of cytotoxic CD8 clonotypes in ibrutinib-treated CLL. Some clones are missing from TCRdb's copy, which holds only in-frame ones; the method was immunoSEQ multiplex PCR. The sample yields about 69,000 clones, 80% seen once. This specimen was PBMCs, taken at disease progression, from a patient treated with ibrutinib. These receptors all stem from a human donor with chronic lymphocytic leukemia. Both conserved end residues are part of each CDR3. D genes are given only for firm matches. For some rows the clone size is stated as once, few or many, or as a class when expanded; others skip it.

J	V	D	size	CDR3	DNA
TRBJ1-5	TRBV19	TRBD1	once	CASSAYSGTVQPQHF	TGTGCCAGTAGTGCCTACTCCGGGACAGTCCAGCCCCAGCATTTT
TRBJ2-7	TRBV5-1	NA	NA	CASSLDSRSYEQYF	TGCGCCAGCAGCTTGGATAGCAGGTCCTACGAGCAGTACTTC
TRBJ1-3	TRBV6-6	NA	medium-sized	CASLTGGNTIYF	TGTGCCAGCCTCACAGGCGGAAACACCATATATTTT
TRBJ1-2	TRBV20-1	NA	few	CSARSNYGYTF	TGCAGTGCTAGATCTAACTATGGCTACACCTTC
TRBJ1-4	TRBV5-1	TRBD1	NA	CASSLGDRGTEKLFF	TGCGCCAGCAGCTTGGGGGACAGGGGTACTGAAAAACTGTTTTTT
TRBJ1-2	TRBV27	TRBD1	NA	CASSPQGVHGYTF	TGTGCCAGCAGTCCTCAGGGGGTACATGGCTACACCTTC
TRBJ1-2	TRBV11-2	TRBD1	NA	CASSLAGQGANYGYTF	TGTGCCAGCAGCTTAGCAGGACAGGGGGCTAACTATGGCTACACCTTC
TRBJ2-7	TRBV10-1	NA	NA	CASISSEYF	TGCGCCAGTATAAGTAGCGAGTACTTC
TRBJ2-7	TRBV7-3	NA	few	CASSPSGGKQYF	TGTGCCAGCAGCCCCTCAGGTGGGAAGCAGTACTTC
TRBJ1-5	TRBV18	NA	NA	CASSSTGRNQPQHF	TGTGCCAGCTCATCCACGGGACGGAATCAGCCCCAGCATTTT
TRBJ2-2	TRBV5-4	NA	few	CASSLVFTGELFF	TGTGCCAGCAGCTTGGTTTTCACCGGGGAGCTGTTTTTT
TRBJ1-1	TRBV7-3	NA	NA	CASSLGDGNTEAFF	TGTGCCAGCAGCTTAGGGGACGGGAACACTGAAGCTTTCTTT
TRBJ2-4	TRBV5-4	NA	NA	CASRGDSAKNIQYF	TGTGCCAGCAGAGGAGATTCAGCCAAAAACATTCAGTACTTC
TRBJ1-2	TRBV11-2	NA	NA	CASSPGRHGYTF	TGTGCCAGCAGCCCAGGCAGGCATGGCTACACCTTC
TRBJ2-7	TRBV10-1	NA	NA	CASSAIMPRRTQLNYEQYF	TGCGCCAGCAGTGCAATCATGCCCCGGCGGACCCAGTTGAATTACGAGCAGTACTTC
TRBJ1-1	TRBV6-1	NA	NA	CASSDPPVKDFEAFF	TGTGCCAGCAGTGATCCTCCAGTGAAGGACTTTGAAGCTTTCTTT
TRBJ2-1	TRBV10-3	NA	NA	CAISDQSSYNEQFF	TGTGCCATCAGTGACCAGAGCTCCTACAATGAGCAGTTCTTC
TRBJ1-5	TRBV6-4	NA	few	CASSPEYNQPQHF	TGTGCCAGCAGTCCAGAATACAATCAGCCCCAGCATTTT
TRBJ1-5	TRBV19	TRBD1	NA	CASSGGGGNQPQHF	TGTGCCAGTAGTGGAGGGGGCGGCAATCAGCCCCAGCATTTT
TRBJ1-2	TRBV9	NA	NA	CASSASSWRVDYGYTF	TGTGCCAGCAGCGCGTCCTCTTGGAGGGTGGACTATGGCTACACCTTC
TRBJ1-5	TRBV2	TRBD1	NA	CASRGQVDNQPQHF	TGTGCCAGCAGAGGACAGGTTGACAATCAGCCCCAGCATTTT
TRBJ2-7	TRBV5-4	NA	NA	CASSFGGRGAYEQYF	TGTGCCAGCAGCTTTGGGGGCAGGGGAGCCTACGAGCAGTACTTC
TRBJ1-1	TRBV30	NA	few	CAWTTRYAGAFF	TGTGCCTGGACGACAAGGTACGCGGGGGCTTTCTTT
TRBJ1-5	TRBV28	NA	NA	CASSFPLSNQPQHF	TGTGCCAGCAGTTTTCCCCTAAGCAATCAGCCCCAGCATTTT
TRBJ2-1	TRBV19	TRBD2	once	CASSGLAGGVNEQFF	TGTGCCAGTAGCGGACTAGCGGGAGGAGTCAATGAGCAGTTCTTC
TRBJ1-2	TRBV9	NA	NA	CASSGYLNYGYTF	TGTGCCAGCAGCGGTTACCTTAACTATGGCTACACCTTC
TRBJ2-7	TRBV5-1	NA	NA	CASSTSLKRREYEQYF	TGCGCCAGCAGCACTAGCTTGAAACGCAGGGAATACGAGCAGTACTTC
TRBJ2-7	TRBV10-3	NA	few	CAIRRPGSYEQYF	TGTGCCATCCGAAGGCCGGGCTCCTACGAGCAGTACTTC
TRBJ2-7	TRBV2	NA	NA	CASEGGAWGSSYEQYF	TGTGCCAGCGAAGGGGGGGCGTGGGGTAGCTCCTACGAGCAGTACTTC
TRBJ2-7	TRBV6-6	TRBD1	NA	CASRPDGTGNYEQYF	TGTGCCAGCAGACCCGACGGGACAGGGAACTACGAGCAGTACTTC
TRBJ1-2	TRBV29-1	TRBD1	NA	CSVGQGGMNYGYTF	TGCAGCGTTGGTCAGGGGGGTATGAACTATGGCTACACCTTC
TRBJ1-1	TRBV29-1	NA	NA	CSVGRGPEAFF	TGCAGCGTTGGACGGGGTCCGGAAGCTTTCTTT
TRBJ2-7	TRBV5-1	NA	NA	CASSLGQGSNEQYF	TGCGCCAGCAGCTTGGGTCAGGGGAGCAACGAGCAGTACTTC
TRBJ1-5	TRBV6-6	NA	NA	CASSYSTGFQPQHF	TGTGCCAGCAGTTACTCGACGGGGTTTCAGCCCCAGCATTTT
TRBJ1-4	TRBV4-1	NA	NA	CASSTPTNEKLFF	TGCGCCAGCAGCACCCCAACTAATGAAAAACTGTTTTTT
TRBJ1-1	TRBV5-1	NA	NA	CASSLRGSTEAFF	TGCGCCAGCAGCTTGCGGGGCTCCACTGAAGCTTTCTTT
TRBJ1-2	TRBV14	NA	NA	CASSQDGRLNYGYTF	TGTGCCAGCAGCCAAGATGGTAGGCTTAACTATGGCTACACCTTC
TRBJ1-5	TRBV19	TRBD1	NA	CATSLGQGNQPQHF	TGTGCCACATCCCTGGGACAGGGGAATCAGCCCCAGCATTTT
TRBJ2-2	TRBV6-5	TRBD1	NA	CASSYPGQGRHGELFF	TGTGCCAGCAGTTACCCCGGACAGGGTAGGCACGGGGAGCTGTTTTTT
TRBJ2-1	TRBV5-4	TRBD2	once	CASSIQHSGAYEQFF	TGTGCCAGCAGCATACAACACAGCGGGGCCTATGAGCAGTTCTTC
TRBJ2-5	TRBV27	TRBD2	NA	CASSLRLAGGGYQETQYF	TGTGCCAGCAGTCTTCGTCTAGCGGGGGGGGGTTATCAAGAGACCCAGTACTTC
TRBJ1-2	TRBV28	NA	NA	CASSGQYGYTF	TGTGCCAGCAGTGGGCAGTATGGCTACACCTTC
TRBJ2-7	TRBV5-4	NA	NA	CASSRPGQIKEQYF	TGTGCCAGCAGCCGGCCGGGGCAAATCAAGGAGCAGTACTTC
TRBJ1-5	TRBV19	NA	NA	CASSIPLIGGQPQHF	TGTGCCAGTAGTATCCCCCTGATAGGGGGGCAGCCCCAGCATTTT
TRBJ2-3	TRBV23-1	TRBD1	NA	CASSQSRQGETDTQYF	TGCGCCAGCAGTCAATCGCGGCAGGGGGAGACAGATACGCAGTATTTT
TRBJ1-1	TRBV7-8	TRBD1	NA	CASSQGAAAFF	TGTGCCAGCAGCCAGGGGGCAGCAGCTTTCTTT
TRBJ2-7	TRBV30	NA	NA	CAWSAGYTYEQYF	TGTGCCTGGAGTGCGGGCTATACCTACGAGCAGTACTTC
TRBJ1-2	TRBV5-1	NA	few	CASSTSTDSGYTF	TGCGCCAGCAGCACCAGTACAGACAGTGGCTACACCTTC
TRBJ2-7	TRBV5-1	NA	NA	CASSLEVVYEQYF	TGCGCCAGCAGCTTGGAGGTGGTATACGAGCAGTACTTC
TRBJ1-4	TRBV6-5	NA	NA	CASSYSRGVGEKLFF	TGTGCCAGCAGTTACTCACGGGGGGTAGGTGAAAAACTGTTTTTT
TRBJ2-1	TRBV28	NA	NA	CASAISGGDRMNEQFF	TGTGCCAGCGCTATCTCAGGGGGGGACAGAATGAATGAGCAGTTCTTC